This T cell receptor beta chain stems from a study of T-cell memory formation after mild COVID-19. Overall study context: Across donors, TCR clusters were largely donor specific. Study results and limitations: CD4+ clones that contracted lay mainly in CM and EM; CD8+ ones lay in EMRA.

TCRdb fed the 5' RACE reads into MiXCR, producing one record per CDR3 protein. The table has fewer than 650,000 distinct CDR3 sequences, roughly a sixth seen once. This clonotype was detected only a few times. Its antigen is unknown. This TCR was recovered from an adult woman who had mild COVID-19 (a few samples of this study predate the infection). Cell type and time point are not known. The specimen was PBMCs or a T cell subset sorted from them (not recorded which).

Here the CDR3 reads CASSQPRDSYEQYF. The CDR3 DNA is TGCGCCAGCAGCCAACCCCGGGACAGCTACGAGCAGTACTTC. This chain uses TRBV4-1 with TRBJ2-7; TRBD1 agrees at 7 bases. Germline V gives CDR1 MGHRA, CDR2 YSYEKL. V shed 2 bases, J shed 3 bases, and the junction held 4 bases outside the gene matches. The CDR3 has 14 residues.